These 2 T cell receptor beta chains were all obtained from the same sample, sequenced in a study of a mutant IDH1 vaccine in newly diagnosed glioma. Time point here: week 35, safety follow-up. Doses comprised 300 ug of mutant IDH1 20-mer peptide each, plus topical imiquimod. Produced via immunoSEQ multiplex PCR; TCRdb's table is partial and in-frame only. The sample lists 25,000 to 40,000 clones, 78% occurring once. Which antigens these TCRs recognize remains unknown. The input for sequencing was PBMCs, taken from a glioma patient whose treatment included an IDH1 peptide vaccine. These receptor sequences come from a woman aged 40 to 55 with glioma.

The genes are TRBV19 and TRBJ2-7, with 7 bases aligning to TRBD2. The V gene's germline CDR1 is LNHDA and CDR2 SQIVND (reference sequence). Trimming took 6 bases from V and 5 from J; bases not matched to a gene: 7. This CDR3 has 13 residues. This CDR3 is CASSPAAGDEQYF. DNA for the CDR3: TGTGCCAGTAGCCCTGCCGCGGGGGACGAGCAGTACTTC.

This clone appeared once. The chain joins TRBV29-1 to TRBJ2-7; D gene unclear. This CDR3 is built from 12 residues. Trimming took off 4 bases at V and 2 bases at J, with 9 bases between the two ends. CDR1 is SQVTM and CDR2 is ANQGSEA in the germline V gene. In DNA, the CDR3 is TGCAGCGTTGTTGACTCAGCCTACGAGCAGTACTTC. Translation: CSVVDSAYEQYF.